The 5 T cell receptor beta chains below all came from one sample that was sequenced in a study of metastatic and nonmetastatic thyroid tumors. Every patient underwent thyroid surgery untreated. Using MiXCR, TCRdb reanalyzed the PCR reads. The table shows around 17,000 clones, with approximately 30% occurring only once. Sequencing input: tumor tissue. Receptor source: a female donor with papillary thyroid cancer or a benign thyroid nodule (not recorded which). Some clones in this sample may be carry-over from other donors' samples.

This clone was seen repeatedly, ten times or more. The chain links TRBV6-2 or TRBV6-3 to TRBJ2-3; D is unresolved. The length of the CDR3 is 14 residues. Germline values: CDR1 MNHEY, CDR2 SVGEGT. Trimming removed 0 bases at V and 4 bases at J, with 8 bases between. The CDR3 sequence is CASSYSLVADTQYF. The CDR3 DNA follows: TGTGCCAGCAGTTACTCCCTGGTGGCAGATACGCAGTATTTT.

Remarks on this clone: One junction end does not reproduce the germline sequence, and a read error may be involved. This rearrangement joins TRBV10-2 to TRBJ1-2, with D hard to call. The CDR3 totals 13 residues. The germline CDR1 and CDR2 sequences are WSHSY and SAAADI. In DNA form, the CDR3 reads TGCGCCAGCACTGAGGACCCGGGGAGGGGCTACACCTTC. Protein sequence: CASTEDPGRGYTF.

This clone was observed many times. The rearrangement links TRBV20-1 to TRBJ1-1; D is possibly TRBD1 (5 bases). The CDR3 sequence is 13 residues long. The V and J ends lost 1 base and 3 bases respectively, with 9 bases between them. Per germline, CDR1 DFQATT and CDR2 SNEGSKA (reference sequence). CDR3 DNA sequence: TGCAGTGCTAGAGGAGACAGACACACTGAAGCTTTCTTT. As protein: CSARGDRHTEAFF.

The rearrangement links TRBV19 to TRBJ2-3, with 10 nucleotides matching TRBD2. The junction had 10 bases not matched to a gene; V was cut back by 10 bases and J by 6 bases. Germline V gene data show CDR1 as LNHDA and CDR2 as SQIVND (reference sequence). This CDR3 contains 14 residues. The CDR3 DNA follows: TGTGCCACCCAGCGGGGGGGGCCTCGGGATACGCAGTATTTT. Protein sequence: CATQRGGPRDTQYF. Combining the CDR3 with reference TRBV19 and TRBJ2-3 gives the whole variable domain DGGITQSPKYLFRKEGQNVTLSCEQNLNHDAMYWYRQDPGQGLRLIYYSQIVNDFQKGDIAEGYSVSREKKESFPLTVTSAQKNPTAFYLCATQRGGPRDTQYFGPGTRLTVL.

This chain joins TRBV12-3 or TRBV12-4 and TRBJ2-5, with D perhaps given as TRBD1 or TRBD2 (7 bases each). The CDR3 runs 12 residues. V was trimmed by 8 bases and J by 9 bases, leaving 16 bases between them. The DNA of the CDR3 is TGTGCCAGCCAAAGGGGGCGGGAGCCCCAGTACTTC. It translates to CASQRGREPQYF.